The present entry profiles one TCR beta chain with its context. Amplification targeted TCR beta CDR3 regions from RNA transcripts. The HTBI primer set was used in a first-round RT-PCR of the TCR CDR3. Via MiXCR, TCRdb re-called the multiplex PCR reads, giving one row per CDR3 protein. The sample has more than 550,000 distinct CDR3 sequences, under 20% seen once; the top ten hold over 15%. The sample belongs to a study of T cells in Graves' hyperthyroidism and ophthalmopathy. V was clipped by 0 bases and J by 7 bases, with 13 bases between them. The CDR3 is 14 amino acids. Germline V gives CDR1 SGHRS, CDR2 YFSETQ.

This sequence was found in a woman aged 50 to 60 with Graves' hyperthyroidism that later progressed to Graves' ophthalmopathy. The chain employs TRBV5-1 and TRBJ1-1; no clear D gene. Sequencing was carried out using blood. The CDR3 spells CASSLDRPGLEAFF. The CDR3 DNA reads as TGCGCCAGCAGCTTGGACCGCCCAGGACTTGAAGCTTTCTTT.